These 17 T cell receptor beta chains share one sample of origin, sequenced in a study of CD8 T cells in ankylosing spondylitis. Study-level results: A TCR beta motif of eight highly homologous variants appeared characteristic of ankylosing spondylitis blood.

For these receptors, no antigen is known. Each CDR3 protein is one row after TCRdb ran MiXCR on the 5' RACE reads. The sample has about 840,000 distinct CDR3 sequences, about an eighth seen once. The sample was blood, either unsorted or a sorted T cell fraction (not recorded which). The source of these receptors is a male donor with ankylosing spondylitis.

V and J are TRBV4-3 and TRBJ2-3; D tentatively reads TRBD1 or TRBD2 (6 bases each). The CDR3 is 15 amino acids. V lost 2 bases and J lost 1, with 10 bases in between. Germline V gene sequence: CDR1 LGHNA, CDR2 YSLEER. In nucleotides, the CDR3 is TGCGCCAGCAGCCAACGGGGGCTGGGCACAGATACGCAGTATTTT. This encodes CASSQRGLGTDTQYF.

This clonotype has a handful of counts. The genes are TRBV10-2 and TRBJ2-1; D remains ambiguous. Germline lookup yields CDR1 WSHSY and CDR2 SAAADI. This CDR3 is built from 12 residues. Trimming removed 2 bases from V and 3 bases from J, with 2 bases in between. In DNA, the CDR3 is TGCGCCAGCAGTGAGCACTACAATGAGCAGTTCTTC. Protein product: CASSEHYNEQFF.

This clonotype has ten or more counts. The chain joins TRBV5-1 to TRBJ1-5; perhaps TRBD1 as D (5 bases). V was shortened by 0 bases and J by 4 bases, with 17 bases between the two germline ends. The V gene's germline CDR1 is SGHRS and CDR2 YFSETQ. CDR3 length equals 17 residues. CDR3 coding DNA: TGCGCCAGCAGCTTGGCCCCGCGGGGCGCCGGTAATCAGCCCCAGCATTTT. Protein product: CASSLAPRGAGNQPQHF.

The chain carries TRBV4-3 and TRBJ1-4, with D unresolved. CDR3 length: 14 amino acids. The germline V and J ends were trimmed by 0 bases and 4 bases, with 6 bases remaining between them. CDR1 is LGHNA, CDR2 YSLEER, per germline. CDR3 sequence (DNA): TGCGCCAGCAGCCAAGAGGTCCTTAATGAAAAACTGTTTTTT. Protein product: CASSQEVLNEKLFF.

The chain uses TRBV12-3 or TRBV12-4 and TRBJ1-3, with D possibly being TRBD1 (5 bases). Trimming pared 5 bases from V and 4 bases from J, leaving 12 bases between. The CDR3 has 14 residues. CDR3 amino acids: CASSRGITGNTIYF. CDR3 coding DNA: TGTGCCAGCAGTCGGGGGATTACGGGAAACACCATATATTTT.

V usage is TRBV6-5 and J usage is TRBJ2-3, with 10 bases matching TRBD2. CDR1 is MNHEY and CDR2 is SVGAGI in the germline V gene. The trim removed 0 bases at V and 11 bases at J, leaving 11 bases unmatched. The CDR3 loop spans 16 amino acids. Written as DNA, the CDR3 is TGTGCCAGCAGTTACTCGCGACTAGCGGGTCCCCGAGGGCAGTATTTT. This gives the protein CASSYSRLAGPRGQYF.

The chain combines TRBV6-2 or TRBV6-3 with TRBJ2-1; 8 bases align to TRBD2. The CDR3 consists of 15 residues. V shed 8 bases, J shed 6 bases, and the junction held 12 bases outside the gene matches. Germline V lookup: CDR1 MNHEY, CDR2 SVGEGT. The CDR3 sequence: CASGYRGLAPNEQFF. The CDR3 DNA follows: TGTGCCAGCGGATACCGAGGACTAGCACCCAATGAGCAGTTCTTC.

The chain links TRBV5-1 to TRBJ2-7; 7 bases fit TRBD1. The CDR3 extends over 16 amino acids. V lost 1 base and J lost 0; bases outside the gene matches: 7. CDR1 is SGHRS, CDR2 YFSETQ, per germline. The CDR3: CASSLPSGTASYEQYF. CDR3 sequence (DNA): TGCGCCAGCAGCTTGCCTTCCGGGACAGCCTCCTACGAGCAGTACTTC. Together with reference TRBV5-1 and TRBJ2-7, the CDR3 gives the full variable domain: KAGVTQTPRYLIKTRGQQVTLSCSPISGHRSVSWYQQTPGQGLQFLFEYFSETQRNKGNFPGRFSGRQFSNSRSEMNVSTLELGDSALYLCASSLPSGTASYEQYFGPGTRLTVT.

The CDR3 DNA reads as TGTGCCAGCACCAGGACTAGCTCCTACGAGCAGTACTTC. This translates into CASTRTSSYEQYF. The chain is built from TRBV7-9 and TRBJ2-7; 7 bases line up with TRBD2. J was trimmed by 0 bases and V by 7 bases; bases with no gene match: 3. Germline V gene sequence: CDR1 SEHNR, CDR2 FQNEAQ (reference sequence). This CDR3 region has 13 residues.

On this clonotype itself: This clone may be a read error of a much larger clone one base away. V is TRBV6-1 and J is TRBJ2-1; tentatively, D is TRBD1 (5 bases). The CDR3 spans 14 residues. Germline loops: CDR1 MNHNS, CDR2 SASEGT. Between the trimmed V and J ends, which lost 8 bases and 6 bases, there was a span of 17 bases. The CDR3 is CASGSATRVNEQFF. CDR3 bases: TGTGCCAGCGGCTCGGCGACCAGGGTCAATGAGCAGTTCTTC.

This clonotype was observed a few times. The V call is TRBV12-3 or TRBV12-4, the J call TRBJ1-2; tentative D call: TRBD1 (6 bases). The CDR3 totals 13 residues. The germline V and J ends were trimmed by 7 bases and 5 bases, with 14 bases remaining between them. The CDR3 DNA sequence: TGTGCCAGCACCCCCGGGGGGCTATATGGCTACACCTTC. This translates into CASTPGGLYGYTF.

This clonotype was seen a handful of times. The chain recombines TRBV20-1 with TRBJ2-2; 8 positions match TRBD1. The CDR3 sequence is 14 residues long. Germline trimming cut 6 bases from V and 2 bases from J; bases unmatched to any gene: 5. CDR1 is DFQATT, CDR2 SNEGSKA, per germline (reference sequence). CDR3 DNA: TGCAGTGCCTTACAGGGGGGAAACACCGGGGAGCTGTTTTTT. It is translated as CSALQGGNTGELFF.

There are many counts of this clonotype. This rearrangement joins TRBV7-2 to TRBJ2-3; 9 positions match TRBD1. Germline V gene data show CDR1 as SGHTA and CDR2 as FQGNSA. This CDR3 spans 16 amino acids. J lost 5 bases, V lost 3 bases, and 9 bases had no gene match. The CDR3 bases are TGTGCCAGCAGCTTGTGGGGGGGACAGGGTAAAGATACGCAGTATTTT. Amino acids: CASSLWGGQGKDTQYF.

This chain uses TRBV5-6 with TRBJ1-2; 8 bases map to TRBD1. V shed 5 bases and J 7 bases; nucleotides not matched to a gene: 7. The CDR3 totals 13 residues. CDR1 is SGHDT and CDR2 is YYEEEE in the germline V gene. The CDR3 loop is CASSFQGASGYTF. CDR3 nucleotides: TGTGCCAGCAGTTTTCAGGGGGCGAGTGGCTACACCTTC.

The chain employs TRBV6-5 and TRBJ2-5; tentative D call: TRBD1 (6 bases). CDR1 is MNHEY and CDR2 is SVGAGI in the germline V gene. There are 14 residues in the CDR3. The V and J ends lost 2 bases and 2 bases respectively, with 9 bases between them. In DNA form, the CDR3 reads TGTGCCAGCAGTTACAACGGACAGCAAGAGACCCAGTACTTC. It yields the protein CASSYNGQQETQYF.

This rearrangement joins TRBV3-1 to TRBJ1-1; D might be TRBD1 (5 bases). V was trimmed by 5 bases and J by 3 bases, leaving 13 bases between them. The germline V gene has CDR1 LGHDT and CDR2 YNNKEL (reference sequence). CDR3 length equals 14 residues. The CDR3 region is CASSSRAGYTEAFF. The CDR3 DNA follows: TGTGCCAGCAGCTCCCGGGCAGGGTACACTGAAGCTTTCTTT.

This clonotype was seen at least ten times. The chain joins TRBV9 to TRBJ2-1, with D possibly matching TRBD2 (7 bases). Per germline, CDR1 SGDLS and CDR2 YYNGEE. This CDR3 is 15 amino acids long. Trimming left V 0 bases short and J 13 bases short, with 20 bases between. As DNA, the CDR3 is TGTGCCAGCAGCGTAGTTGGGGGGCGGAGCGGGGAACAGTTCTTC. It is translated as CASSVVGGRSGEQFF.